The sequence of this T cell receptor beta chain was determined in a study of radiotherapy plus CTLA-4 blockade in lung cancer. The CDR3 runs to 15 residues. Germline CDR1 reads SSHAT; CDR2 reads FNYEAQ (reference sequence). Profiling relied on immunoSEQ multiplex PCR, and the TCRdb table lists in-frame clones only, not all of them. The sample yields some 27,000 clones, around four fifths seen once. Notes on this clone: One end of the junction does not line up with germline, which may come from a read error.

The sequence was collected from a human donor with non-small cell lung cancer that progressed on radiotherapy plus ipilimumab. The material sequenced was peripheral blood, taken from a patient treated with radiotherapy plus ipilimumab. The V and J genes are TRBV7-7 and TRBJ2-1; D gene uncertain. DNA of the CDR3: TGTGCTAGCAGCTTATCCCTCGAGTCCTACAATGAGCAGTTCTTC. Amino acid sequence: CASSLSLESYNEQFF.